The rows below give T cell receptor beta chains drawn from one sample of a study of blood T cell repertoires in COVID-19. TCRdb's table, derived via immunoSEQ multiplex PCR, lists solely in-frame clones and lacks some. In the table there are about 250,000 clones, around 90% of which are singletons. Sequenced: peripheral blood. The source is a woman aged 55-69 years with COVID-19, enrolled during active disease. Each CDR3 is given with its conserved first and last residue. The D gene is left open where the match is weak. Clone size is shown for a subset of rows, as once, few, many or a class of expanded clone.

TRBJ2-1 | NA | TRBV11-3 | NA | TGTGCCAGCAGCTCAGGGGCCACTGGGGATGAGCAGTTCTTC | CASSSGATGDEQFF
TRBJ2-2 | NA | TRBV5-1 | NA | TGCGCCAGCAGCCAACTTTCAGGGGAATCCGGGGAGCTGTTTTTT | CASSQLSGESGELFF
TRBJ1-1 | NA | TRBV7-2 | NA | TGTGCCAGCAGCTTCCGACAGGTACCCGTTGCTTTCTTT | CASSFRQVPVAFF
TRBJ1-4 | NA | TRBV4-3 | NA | TGCGCCAGCAGCCAAACCTTACTCGCAACTAATGAAAAACTGTTTTTT | CASSQTLLATNEKLFF
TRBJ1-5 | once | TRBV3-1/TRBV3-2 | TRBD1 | TGTGCCAGCAGCCAGACAGGGGGCGAAGGTCAGCCCCAGCATTTT | CASSQTGGEGQPQHF
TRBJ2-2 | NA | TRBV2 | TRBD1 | TGTGCCAGCAGTAGGACAGGGCCTACCGGGGAGCTGTTTTTT | CASSRTGPTGELFF
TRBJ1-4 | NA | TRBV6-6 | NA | TGTGCCAGCAGTCATGGAGCAACTAATGAAAAACTGTTTTTT | CASSHGATNEKLFF
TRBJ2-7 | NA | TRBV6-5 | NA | TGTGCCAGCAGTCCTGGGCTACAGGGCCGCGAGCAGTACTTC | CASSPGLQGREQYF
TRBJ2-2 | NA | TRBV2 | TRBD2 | TGTGCCAGCAGTGAAAGGCTAGCGGGAAACACCGGGGAGCTGTTTTTT | CASSERLAGNTGELFF
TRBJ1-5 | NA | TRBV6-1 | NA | TGTGCCAGCAGTGAAGTCAGAAATCAGCCCCAGCATTTT | CASSEVRNQPQHF
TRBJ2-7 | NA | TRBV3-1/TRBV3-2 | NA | TGTGCCAGCAGCCAAGCCAGGGCGGCCTACGAGCAGTACTTC | CASSQARAAYEQYF
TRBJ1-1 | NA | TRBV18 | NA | TGTGCCAGCGTAATTGACAGAAACACTGAAGCTTTCTTT | CASVIDRNTEAFF
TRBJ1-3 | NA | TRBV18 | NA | TGTGCCAGCTCACCTTTAGCGGGAGTGGAAGGAAACACCATATATTTT | CASSPLAGVEGNTIYF
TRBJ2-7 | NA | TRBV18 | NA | TGTGCCAGCTCACCACCGCGCGAATGGCGGGCGAGCTCCTACGAGCAGTACTTC | CASSPPREWRASSYEQYF
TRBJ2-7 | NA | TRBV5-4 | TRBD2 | TGTGCCAGCAGCCCGGGGGGGCCTTCCTACGAGCAGTACTTC | CASSPGGPSYEQYF
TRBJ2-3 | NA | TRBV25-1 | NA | TGTGCCAGCAGTGAATCAGGCACAGATACGCAGTATTTT | CASSESGTDTQYF
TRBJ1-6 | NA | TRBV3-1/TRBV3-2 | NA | TGTGCCAGCAGCCCCGCGTTTGATAATTCACCCCTCCACTTT | CASSPAFDNSPLHF
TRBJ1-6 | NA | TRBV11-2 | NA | TGTGCCAGCAGCTTAGCGACAGTAGGACGATCACCCCTCCACTTT | CASSLATVGRSPLHF
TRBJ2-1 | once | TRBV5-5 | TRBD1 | TGTGCCAGCAGCTTGGGTATGGGACAGGGCAATTATGAGCAGTTCTTC | CASSLGMGQGNYEQFF
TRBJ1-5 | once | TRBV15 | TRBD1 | TGTGCCACCAGCAGAGATGCAGGGGGTGGGCAGCCCCAGCATTTT | CATSRDAGGGQPQHF
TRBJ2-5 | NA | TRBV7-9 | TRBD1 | TGTGCCAGCAGCCGTAGACAGGGGGGGTACCAAGAGACCCAGTACTTC | CASSRRQGGYQETQYF
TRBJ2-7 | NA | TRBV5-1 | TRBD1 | TGCGCCAGCAGCCCGGGACAGCCTTACGAGCAGTACTTC | CASSPGQPYEQYF
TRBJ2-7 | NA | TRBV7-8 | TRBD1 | TGTGCCAGCAGCTTAACAGCCGGGACAGCCTACGAGCAGTACTTC | CASSLTAGTAYEQYF
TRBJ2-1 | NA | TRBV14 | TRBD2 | TGTGCCAGCAGCCAAGCCCTAGCGGGGGCCGAGCAGTTCTTC | CASSQALAGAEQFF
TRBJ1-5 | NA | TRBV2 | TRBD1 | TGTGCCAGCAGTGGACAGGGGGCGCCTGGTCAGCCCCAGCATTTT | CASSGQGAPGQPQHF
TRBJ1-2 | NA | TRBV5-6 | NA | TGTGCCAGCAGCTTGGTTGCGGGGGCCAGCTACACCTTC | CASSLVAGASYTF
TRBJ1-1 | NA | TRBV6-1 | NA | TGTGCCAGCAGTGTAGCGGGACTGGGCACTGAAGCTTTCTTT | CASSVAGLGTEAFF
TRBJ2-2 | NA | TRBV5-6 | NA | TGTGCCAGCAGCATCGGACTGATCACCGGGGAGCTGTTTTTT | CASSIGLITGELFF
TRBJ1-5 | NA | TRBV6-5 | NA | TGTGCCAGCACTTGGGGGGGATTAGGCCAGCCCCAGCATTTT | CASTWGGLGQPQHF
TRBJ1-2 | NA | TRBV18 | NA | TGTGCCAGCTCACCGGGACAAGCAAACTATGGCTACACCTTC | CASSPGQANYGYTF
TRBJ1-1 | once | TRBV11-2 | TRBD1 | TGTGCCAGCAGCTGGGGACAGGGATTCACTGAAGCTTTCTTT | CASSWGQGFTEAFF
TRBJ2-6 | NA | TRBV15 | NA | TGTGCCACCAGGGCGCTGGGGGGTTCTGCTGGGGCCAACGTCCTGACTTTC | CATRALGGSAGANVLTF
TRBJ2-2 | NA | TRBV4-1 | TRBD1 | TGCGCCAGCAGCCAAGAAGGACAGGGAGTGACCGGGGAGCTGTTTTTT | CASSQEGQGVTGELFF
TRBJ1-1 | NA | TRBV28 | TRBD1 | TGTGCCAGCTGGGACAGGCTCAAGAACACTGAAGCTTTCTTT | CASWDRLKNTEAFF
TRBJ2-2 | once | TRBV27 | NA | TGTGCCAGCAGTTTATATCAGGATGGCACCGGGGAGCTGTTTTTT | CASSLYQDGTGELFF
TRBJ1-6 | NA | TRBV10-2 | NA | TGCGCCACTTTCGACAATTATAATTCACCCCTCCACTTT | CATFDNYNSPLHF
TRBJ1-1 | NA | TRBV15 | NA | TGTGCCACCAGCAGGTGGGGATTGGGGGGGACTGAAGCTTTCTTT | CATSRWGLGGTEAFF
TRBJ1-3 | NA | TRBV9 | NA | TGTGCCAGCAGCCCAGGGTCGCCTCGCTCTGGAAACACCATATATTTT | CASSPGSPRSGNTIYF
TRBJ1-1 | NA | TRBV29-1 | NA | TGCAGCGTTGAAGACCTTGAAGCTTTCTTT | CSVEDLEAFF
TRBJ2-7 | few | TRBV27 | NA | TGTGCCAGCAGTCCCCCAGGTGTACGGTCCTACGAGCAGTACTTC | CASSPPGVRSYEQYF
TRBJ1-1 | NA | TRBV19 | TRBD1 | TGTGCCAGTAGTATTAGACAGGGGTGGACTGAAGCTTTCTTT | CASSIRQGWTEAFF
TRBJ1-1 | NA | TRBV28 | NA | TGTGCCAGCAGACCCTGGGGAGGGAACACTGAAGCTTTCTTT | CASRPWGGNTEAFF
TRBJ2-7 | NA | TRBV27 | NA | TGTGCCAGCAGCAAAGGGACTGGACCTGTCTACGAGCAGTACTTC | CASSKGTGPVYEQYF
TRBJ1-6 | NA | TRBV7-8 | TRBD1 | TGTGCCAGCAGGGGACCGGGACAGTCAAATTCACCCCTCCACTTT | CASRGPGQSNSPLHF
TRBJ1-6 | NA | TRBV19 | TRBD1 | TGTGCCAGTAGCACGACAGGGGGGAATTCACCCCTCCACTTT | CASSTTGGNSPLHF
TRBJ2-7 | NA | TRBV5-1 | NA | TGCGCCAGCAGCTTGGTACAGATTCGTTACGAGCAGTACTTC | CASSLVQIRYEQYF
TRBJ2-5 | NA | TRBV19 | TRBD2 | TGTGCCAGTAGTATGGGACTAGCGGGGGGACAAGAGACCCAGTACTTC | CASSMGLAGGQETQYF
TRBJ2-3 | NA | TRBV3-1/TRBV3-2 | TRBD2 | TGTGCCAGCAGCCAAGACCACCCGACTAGCGGGGGGGATACGCAGTATTTT | CASSQDHPTSGGDTQYF
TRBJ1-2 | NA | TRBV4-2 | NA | TGTGCCAGCAGCCAAGATCAGGAACGACACTATGGCTACACCTTC | CASSQDQERHYGYTF
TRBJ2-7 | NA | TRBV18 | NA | TGTGCCAGCTCACCATCTGTGCGGGACAGAACCTACGAGCAGTACTTC | CASSPSVRDRTYEQYF
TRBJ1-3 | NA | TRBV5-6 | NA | TGTGCCAGCAGCTTGTCATCGAGGGGAAACACCATATATTTT | CASSLSSRGNTIYF
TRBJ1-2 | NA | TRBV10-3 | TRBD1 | TGTGCCATCAGGAAGGGGACAGGCAGTGTCACCTTC | CAIRKGTGSVTF
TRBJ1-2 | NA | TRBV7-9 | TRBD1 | TGTGCCAGCAGCCAATTGATGACAGGGAACTATGGCTACACCTTC | CASSQLMTGNYGYTF
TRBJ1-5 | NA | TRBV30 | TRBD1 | TGTGCCAGTGGGCAGGGGGCAGATCAGCCCCAGCATTTT | CASGQGADQPQHF
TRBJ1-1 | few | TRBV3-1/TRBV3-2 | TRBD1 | TGTGCCAGCATTTCACGGGGACAGGAAGCTTTCTTT | CASISRGQEAFF
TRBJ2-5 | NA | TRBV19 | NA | TGTGCCAGTAGTATGCGGGGGCCCGAAGAGACCCAGTACTTC | CASSMRGPEETQYF
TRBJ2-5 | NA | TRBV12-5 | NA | TGTGCTAGTGTTCCCCAGGGGAAATTGCAAGAGACCCAGTACTTC | CASVPQGKLQETQYF
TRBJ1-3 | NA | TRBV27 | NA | TGTGCCAGCAGTCAGACTTCAGAACCCGGAAACACCATATATTTT | CASSQTSEPGNTIYF